Shown below are 27 T cell receptor beta chains from a single sample sequenced in a study of cytomegalovirus exposure and HLA in healthy donors. The study ran its PCR with 60 Vbeta and 13 Jbeta primers. TCRdb's table, derived via immunoSEQ multiplex PCR, lists solely in-frame clones and lacks some. The sample table includes 150,000 or so clones. The source material was PBMCs. Receptors originate from a woman aged 45-65 years in good health and CMV-seronegative.

This rearrangement joins TRBV5-4 to TRBJ1-1, with TRBD1 as a possible D gene (6 bases). V gave up 1 base and J gave up 0 bases, with 16 bases separating them. The germline V gene encodes CDR1 SGHNT and CDR2 YYREEE (reference sequence). CDR3 size: 17 residues. CDR3 amino acids: CASSLRPWDTLNTEAFF. The CDR3, as DNA: TGTGCCAGCAGCTTGCGGCCTTGGGACACCTTGAACACTGAAGCTTTCTTT.

The gene calls are TRBV11-2 and TRBJ1-1; D is ambiguous. The V gene's germline CDR1 is SGHAT and CDR2 FQNNGV. V gave up 5 bases and J gave up 11 bases, with 21 bases separating them. CDR3 length: 14 amino acids. The CDR3 spells CASSQAGNSKSAFF. The CDR3 coding sequence is TGTGCCAGCAGCCAAGCGGGGAACTCCAAGTCGGCTTTCTTT.

This chain connects TRBV28 to TRBJ1-4; tentatively, D is TRBD1 (5 bases). V was cut by 5 bases and J by 5 bases, with 18 bases left in between. Germline V gives CDR1 MDHEN, CDR2 SYDVKM. The CDR3 runs 16 residues. CDR3 DNA: TGTGCCAGCAGTCCCCCCAGGGCAGGGTGGAATGAAAAACTGTTTTTT. Protein: CASSPPRAGWNEKLFF.

The rearrangement links TRBV2 to TRBJ1-4; 9 bases line up with TRBD1. The V segment lost 4 bases and the J segment 6 bases; nucleotides outside the gene matches: 3. This CDR3 has 14 amino acids. Germline CDR1 SNHLY, CDR2 FYNNEI. The CDR3 sequence: CASSARTGDEKLFF. In DNA form, the CDR3 reads TGTGCCAGCAGTGCTCGGACAGGGGATGAAAAACTGTTTTTT.

V gene TRBV11-2 combines with J gene TRBJ1-1; 11 bases are shared with TRBD1. Unmatched junction bases numbered 3, after V lost 0 bases and J lost 3 bases. The CDR3 totals 16 residues. Looked up from germline, CDR1 is SGHAT and CDR2 is FQNNGV. This CDR3 is CASSLDWTGGYTEAFF. The CDR3 region has the DNA TGTGCCAGCAGCTTAGATTGGACAGGGGGCTACACTGAAGCTTTCTTT.

The rearrangement joins TRBV30 to TRBJ1-5; 8 nucleotides agree with TRBD1. Looked up from germline, CDR1 is GTSNPN and CDR2 is SVGIG (reference sequence). CDR3 size: 13 residues. The junction had 6 bases not matched to a gene; V was cut back by 4 bases and J by 7 bases. The CDR3 DNA reads TGTGCCTGGACAGGGGGCGCGGGGCAGCCCCAGCATTTT. As protein: CAWTGGAGQPQHF.

This chain connects TRBV11-2 to TRBJ2-5; maybe TRBD2 (5 bases). The germline CDR1 and CDR2 sequences are SGHAT and FQNNGV. V was shortened by 5 bases and J by 3 bases, with 16 bases between the two germline ends. The CDR3 is 15 residues long. The CDR3 DNA is TGTGCCAGCAGCCTATCCGGACTGATGGAAGAGACCCAGTACTTC. As protein: CASSLSGLMEETQYF.

The V call is TRBV6-1, the J call TRBJ1-2; no clear D gene. CDR1 and CDR2 (germline): MNHNS, SASEGT. V lost 0 bases, J lost 7 bases, and 18 bases lay in between. The CDR3 has 16 residues. The CDR3, as DNA: TGTGCCAGCAGTGAAGCCTTCGCGGGGAGTTGGGGTGGCTACACCTTC. Translating gives CASSEAFAGSWGGYTF.

V is TRBV29-1 and J is TRBJ1-1; D is unresolved. Germline CDR1 and CDR2: SQVTM and ANQGSEA. The CDR3 runs to 11 residues. V was pared by 4 bases and J by 3 bases, with 6 bases between. The CDR3 sequence is CSVVRDTEAFF. CDR3 coding DNA: TGCAGCGTTGTAAGAGACACTGAAGCTTTCTTT.

This chain connects TRBV28 to TRBJ1-2, with 8 positions matching TRBD1. The germline gives CDR1 MDHEN, CDR2 SYDVKM. This CDR3 comprises 16 residues. Trimming cost V 2 bases and J 8 bases; bases outside gene matches: 13. The CDR3 loop is CASSLSLQGAAGGYTF. DNA of the CDR3: TGTGCCAGCAGTTTAAGCCTCCAGGGGGCGGCGGGGGGCTACACCTTC.

DNA for the CDR3: TGCAGTGCTACCCACAGGAATGAGCAGTTCTTC. Translated, it gives CSATHRNEQFF. The chain has TRBV20-1 and TRBJ2-1; maybe TRBD1 (5 bases). This CDR3 has 11 amino acids. Per the germline V gene, CDR1 is DFQATT and CDR2 is SNEGSKA (reference sequence). V shed 4 bases and J shed 7 bases, with 8 bases lying between them.

The chain couples TRBV9 to TRBJ2-1; D unresolved. Germline V gene sequence: CDR1 SGDLS, CDR2 YYNGEE. Trimming pared 4 bases from V and 0 bases from J, leaving 11 bases between. This CDR3 region has 15 residues. In nucleotides, the CDR3 is TGTGCCAGCAGCAACACGGAGCTCTCCTACAATGAGCAGTTCTTC. This translates into CASSNTELSYNEQFF.

The V call is TRBV5-1, the J call TRBJ1-3; weak D call: TRBD1 (5 bases). The CDR3 is 15 amino acids. In germline, CDR1 is SGHRS, CDR2 YFSETQ. Deletions cut 2 bases from V and 0 bases from J, with 9 bases between. The CDR3 DNA sequence: TGCGCCAGCAGCTTAGACAGAAACTCTGGAAACACCATATATTTT. As protein: CASSLDRNSGNTIYF.

The V gene is TRBV6-1, the J gene TRBJ1-2; D may be TRBD1 (5 bases). This CDR3 has 13 residues. V lost 1 base, J lost 7 bases, and 10 bases lay in between. Looked up from germline, CDR1 is MNHNS and CDR2 is SASEGT. CDR3 in amino acids: CASSEGTRVGYTF. In DNA form, the CDR3 reads TGTGCCAGCAGTGAAGGGACCAGGGTTGGCTACACCTTC.

The chain carries TRBV7-9 and TRBJ1-6; D may be TRBD1 (6 bases). Germline V gives CDR1 SEHNR, CDR2 FQNEAQ (reference sequence). The CDR3 loop spans 15 amino acids. Trimming cost V 5 bases and J 10 bases, with 18 bases left between them. CDR3 protein: CASSPRDKGSSPLHF. CDR3 coding DNA: TGTGCCAGCAGCCCCCGGGACAAAGGAAGCTCACCCCTCCACTTT.

V gene TRBV19 combines with J gene TRBJ1-4; the match to TRBD1 covers 7 bases. Germline CDR1 LNHDA, CDR2 SQIVND (reference sequence). The CDR3 runs to 15 residues. J was trimmed by 3 bases and V by 6 bases; bases with no gene match: 7. CDR3 protein: CASSQNRGPNEKLFF. The CDR3 nucleotides are TGTGCCAGTAGCCAAAACAGGGGACCTAATGAAAAACTGTTTTTT.

The genes are TRBV5-1 and TRBJ2-7, with 8 bases identical to TRBD2. V lost 3 bases, J lost 3 bases, and 11 bases stayed unmatched. Germline CDR1 is SGHRS and CDR2 is YFSETQ. The CDR3 extends over 16 amino acids. The CDR3 spells CASSSRGGSGGYEQYF. CDR3 DNA: TGCGCCAGCAGCTCTCGGGGGGGGTCAGGTGGCTACGAGCAGTACTTC.

This chain joins TRBV4-2 and TRBJ1-2, with 9 bases identical to TRBD1. Looked up from germline, CDR1 is LGHNA and CDR2 is YNFKEQ. The CDR3 runs to 16 residues. After removal of 0 bases from V and 4 bases from J, the junction contained 6 bases not matched to a gene. In nucleotides, the CDR3 is TGTGCCAGCAGCCAAGACGGGACAGGGATAATCTATGGCTACACCTTC. Its translation: CASSQDGTGIIYGYTF.

This chain links TRBV28 with TRBJ1-2; 11 nucleotides align to TRBD1. Trimming took 0 bases from V and 4 from J; bases not matched to a gene: 4. CDR1 MDHEN and CDR2 SYDVKM come from the germline V gene. The CDR3 sequence is 16 residues long. The chain's CDR3 is CASSLWGQGESYGYTF. CDR3 in DNA: TGTGCCAGCAGTTTATGGGGACAGGGGGAATCCTATGGCTACACCTTC.

The J gene is TRBJ1-5, the V gene TRBV9, with 7 positions matching TRBD1. The ends lost 3 bases at V and 6 bases at J; junction bases unmatched: 6. This CDR3 contains 14 residues. Germline CDR1 and CDR2: SGDLS and YYNGEE. The CDR3 region is CASSATGATQPQHF. Written as DNA, the CDR3 is TGTGCCAGCAGCGCCACAGGGGCTACTCAGCCCCAGCATTTT.

The chain links TRBV4-1 to TRBJ1-2; D gene uncertain. V was pared by 6 bases and J by 8 bases, with 7 bases between. This CDR3 is built from 10 residues. CDR1 is MGHRA and CDR2 is YSYEKL in the germline V gene. The CDR3 DNA reads as TGCGCCAGCAGGGCGGAAGGCTACACCTTC. Its translation: CASRAEGYTF.

The J gene is TRBJ2-1, the V gene TRBV4-2; 11 bases line up with TRBD2. The trim removed 0 bases at V and 8 bases at J, leaving 6 bases unmatched. CDR1 and CDR2 from the germline V gene are LGHNA and YNFKEQ. The CDR3 length is 16 residues. The CDR3 DNA reads TGTGCCAGCAGCCAAGATCAACTAGCGGGAGAGTATGAGCAGTTCTTC. Its protein product is CASSQDQLAGEYEQFF.

The chain joins TRBV7-2 to TRBJ1-1; TRBD1 matches at 8 bases. V gave up 2 bases and J gave up 5 bases; unmatched junction bases: 4. The germline V gene encodes CDR1 SGHTA and CDR2 FQGNSA. The CDR3 extends over 14 amino acids. The CDR3 here is CASSLYRGVTEAFF. Written as DNA, the CDR3 is TGTGCCAGCAGCTTATACAGGGGGGTTACTGAAGCTTTCTTT.

This chain links TRBV4-3 with TRBJ2-2; 8 bases agree with TRBD2. The germline CDR1 and CDR2 sequences are LGHNA and YSLEER. The CDR3 contains 13 residues. V was pared by 6 bases and J by 7 bases, with 4 bases of the junction left unmatched. The CDR3 DNA reads TGCGCCAGCAGTCCGACTAGCGTCGGGGAGCTGTTTTTT. Residues: CASSPTSVGELFF.

J is TRBJ2-7 and V is TRBV27; the match to TRBD1 covers 8 bases. The CDR3 is made up of 14 amino acids. V dropped 6 bases and J dropped 3; count of bases not matched to a gene: 7. Germline CDR1 MNHEY, CDR2 SMNVEV (reference sequence). The CDR3 here is CASRSGTGSYEQYF. Here the CDR3 DNA reads TGTGCCAGCAGGTCCGGGACAGGTAGCTACGAGCAGTACTTC.

V is TRBV4-2 and J is TRBJ1-1, with TRBD1 matching over 8 bases. The CDR3 is 18 amino acids. The V and J ends lost 0 bases and 3 bases, in that order; junction bases with no gene match: 12. Germline CDR1 LGHNA, CDR2 YNFKEQ. The CDR3 region has the DNA TGTGCCAGCAGCCAAGATCTCTTCCCGGGACAGGCATACACTGAAGCTTTCTTT. It is translated as CASSQDLFPGQAYTEAFF.

The chain links TRBV5-6 to TRBJ2-1; no definite D call. The germline V gene encodes CDR1 SGHDT and CDR2 YYEEEE. V was trimmed by 4 bases and J by 8 bases, leaving 13 bases between them. This CDR3 comprises 13 residues. The CDR3 DNA sequence: TGTGCCAGCAGCGTCATGGGCCCGTATGAGCAGTTCTTC. It is translated as CASSVMGPYEQFF.